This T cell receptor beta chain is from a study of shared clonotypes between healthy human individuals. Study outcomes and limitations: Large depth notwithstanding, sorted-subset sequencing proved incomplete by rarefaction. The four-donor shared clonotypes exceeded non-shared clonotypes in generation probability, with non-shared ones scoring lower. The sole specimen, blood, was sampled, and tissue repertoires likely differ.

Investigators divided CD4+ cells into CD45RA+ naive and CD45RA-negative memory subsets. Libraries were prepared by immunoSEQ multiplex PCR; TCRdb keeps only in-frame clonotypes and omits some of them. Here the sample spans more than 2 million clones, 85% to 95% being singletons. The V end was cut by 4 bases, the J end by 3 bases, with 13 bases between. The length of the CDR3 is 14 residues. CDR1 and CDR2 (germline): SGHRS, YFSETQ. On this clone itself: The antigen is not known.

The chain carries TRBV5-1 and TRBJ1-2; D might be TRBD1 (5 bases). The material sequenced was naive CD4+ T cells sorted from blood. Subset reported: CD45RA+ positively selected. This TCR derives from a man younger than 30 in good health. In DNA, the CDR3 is TGCGCCAGCAGCCAACGCCCGGGGGACTATGGCTACACCTTC. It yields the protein CASSQRPGDYGYTF.